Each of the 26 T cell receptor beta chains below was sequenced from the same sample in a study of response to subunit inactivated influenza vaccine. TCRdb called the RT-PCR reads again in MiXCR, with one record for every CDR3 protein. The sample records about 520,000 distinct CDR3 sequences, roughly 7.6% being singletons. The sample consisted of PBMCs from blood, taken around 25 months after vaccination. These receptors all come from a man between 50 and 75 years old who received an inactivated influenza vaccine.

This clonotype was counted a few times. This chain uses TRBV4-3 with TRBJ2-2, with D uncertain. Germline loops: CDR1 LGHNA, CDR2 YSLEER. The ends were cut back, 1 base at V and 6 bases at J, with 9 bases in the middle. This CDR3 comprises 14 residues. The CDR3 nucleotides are TGCGCCAGCAGCCAAGTTTCGCTCTCCGGGGAGCTGTTTTTT. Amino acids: CASSQVSLSGELFF.

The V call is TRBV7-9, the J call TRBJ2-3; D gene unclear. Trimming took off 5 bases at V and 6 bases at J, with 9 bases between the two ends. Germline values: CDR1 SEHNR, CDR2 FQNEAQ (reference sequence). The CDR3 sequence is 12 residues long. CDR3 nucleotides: TGTGCCAGCAGCCGATACCAGGATACGCAGTATTTT. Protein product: CASSRYQDTQYF.

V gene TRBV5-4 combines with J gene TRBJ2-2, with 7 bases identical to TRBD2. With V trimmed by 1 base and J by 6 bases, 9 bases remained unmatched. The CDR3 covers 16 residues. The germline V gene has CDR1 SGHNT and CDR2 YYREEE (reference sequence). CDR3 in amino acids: CASSLQAGLGSGELFF. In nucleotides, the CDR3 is TGTGCCAGCAGCTTGCAAGCGGGGCTTGGATCCGGGGAGCTGTTTTTT.

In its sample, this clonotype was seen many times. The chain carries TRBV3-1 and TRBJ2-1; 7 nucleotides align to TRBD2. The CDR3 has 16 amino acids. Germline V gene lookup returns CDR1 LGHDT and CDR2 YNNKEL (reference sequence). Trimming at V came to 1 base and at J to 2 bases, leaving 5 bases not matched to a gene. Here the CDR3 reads CASSQALRGAYNEQFF. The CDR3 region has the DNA TGTGCCAGCAGCCAAGCCCTACGGGGGGCCTACAATGAGCAGTTCTTC.

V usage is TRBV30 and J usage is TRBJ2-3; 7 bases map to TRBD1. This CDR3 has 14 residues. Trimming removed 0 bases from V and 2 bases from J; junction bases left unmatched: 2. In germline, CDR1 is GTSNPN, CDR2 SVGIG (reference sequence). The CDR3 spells CAWSVKGATDTQYF. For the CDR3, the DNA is TGTGCCTGGAGTGTGAAGGGGGCCACAGATACGCAGTATTTT.

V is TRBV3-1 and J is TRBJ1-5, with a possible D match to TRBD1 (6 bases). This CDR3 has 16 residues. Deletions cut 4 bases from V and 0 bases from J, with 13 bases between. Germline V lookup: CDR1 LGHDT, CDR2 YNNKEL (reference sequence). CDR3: CASSRRRGASNQPQHF. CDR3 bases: TGTGCCAGCAGCCGTAGGCGGGGGGCTAGCAATCAGCCCCAGCATTTT.

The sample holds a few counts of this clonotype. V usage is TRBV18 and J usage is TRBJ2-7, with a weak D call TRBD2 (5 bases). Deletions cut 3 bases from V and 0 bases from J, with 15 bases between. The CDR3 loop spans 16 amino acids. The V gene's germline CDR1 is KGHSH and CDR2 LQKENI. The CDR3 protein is CASSPTAGVGSYEQYF. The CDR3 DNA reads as TGTGCCAGCTCACCGACTGCCGGGGTTGGCTCCTACGAGCAGTACTTC.

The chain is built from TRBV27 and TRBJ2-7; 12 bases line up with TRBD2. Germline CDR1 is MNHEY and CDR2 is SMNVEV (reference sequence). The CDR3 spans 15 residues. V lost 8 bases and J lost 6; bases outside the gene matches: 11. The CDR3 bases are TGTGCCAGCGGTAGGCGAACTAGCGGGAGGAGCGAGCAGTACTTC. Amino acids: CASGRRTSGRSEQYF.

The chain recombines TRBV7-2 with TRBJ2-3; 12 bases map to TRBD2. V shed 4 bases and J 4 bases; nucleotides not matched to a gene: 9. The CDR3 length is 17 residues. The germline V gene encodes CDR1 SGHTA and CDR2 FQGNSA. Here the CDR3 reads CASSSTTSGRFPDTQYF. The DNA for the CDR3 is TGTGCCAGCAGCTCCACCACTAGCGGGAGGTTCCCAGATACGCAGTATTTT.

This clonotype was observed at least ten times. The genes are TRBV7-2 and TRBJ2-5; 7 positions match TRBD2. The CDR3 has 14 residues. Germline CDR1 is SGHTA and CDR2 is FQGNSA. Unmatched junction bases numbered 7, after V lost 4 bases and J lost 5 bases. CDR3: CASSYGGRTETQYF. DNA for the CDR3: TGTGCCAGCAGCTATGGCGGGAGAACGGAGACCCAGTACTTC.

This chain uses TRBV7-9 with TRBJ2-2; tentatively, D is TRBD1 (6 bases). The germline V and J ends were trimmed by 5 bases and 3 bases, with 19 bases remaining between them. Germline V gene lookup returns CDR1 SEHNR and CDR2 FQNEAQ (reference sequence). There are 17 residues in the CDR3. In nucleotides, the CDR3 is TGTGCCAGCAGCCTACGAGACAGGTCAGGGGACACCGGGGAGCTGTTTTTT. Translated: CASSLRDRSGDTGELFF.

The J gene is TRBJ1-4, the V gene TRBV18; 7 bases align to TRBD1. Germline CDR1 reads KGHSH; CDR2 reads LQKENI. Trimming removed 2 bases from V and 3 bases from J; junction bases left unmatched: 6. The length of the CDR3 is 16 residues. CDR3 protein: CASSPLQGISNEKLFF. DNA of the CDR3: TGTGCCAGCTCACCATTACAGGGGATCTCTAATGAAAAACTGTTTTTT.

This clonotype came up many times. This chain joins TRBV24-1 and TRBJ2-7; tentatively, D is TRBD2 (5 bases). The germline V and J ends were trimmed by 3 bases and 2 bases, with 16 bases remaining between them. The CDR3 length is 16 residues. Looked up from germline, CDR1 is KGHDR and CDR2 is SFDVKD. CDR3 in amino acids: CATSDGDKTGAYEQYF. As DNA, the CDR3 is TGTGCCACCAGTGATGGAGACAAAACCGGGGCCTACGAGCAGTACTTC.

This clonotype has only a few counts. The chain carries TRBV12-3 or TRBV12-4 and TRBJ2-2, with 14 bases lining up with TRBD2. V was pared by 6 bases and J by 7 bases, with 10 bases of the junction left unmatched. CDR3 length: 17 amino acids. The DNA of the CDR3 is TGTGCCAGCAGATCCGGGACTAGCGGGAGCGCCCACGGGGAGCTGTTTTTT. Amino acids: CASRSGTSGSAHGELFF.

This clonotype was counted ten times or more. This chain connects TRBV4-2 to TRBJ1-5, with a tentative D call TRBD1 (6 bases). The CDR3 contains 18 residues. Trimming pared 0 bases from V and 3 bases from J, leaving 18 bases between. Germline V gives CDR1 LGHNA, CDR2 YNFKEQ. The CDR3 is CASSQDSSRGGNNQPQHF. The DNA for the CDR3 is TGTGCCAGCAGCCAAGATTCGTCCAGGGGTGGAAACAATCAGCCCCAGCATTTT.

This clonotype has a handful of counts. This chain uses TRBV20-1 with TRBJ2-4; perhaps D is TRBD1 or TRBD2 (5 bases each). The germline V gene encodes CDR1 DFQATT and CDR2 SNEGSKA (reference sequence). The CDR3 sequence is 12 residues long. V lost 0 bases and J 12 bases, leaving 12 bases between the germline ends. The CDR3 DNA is TGCAGTGCTAGAGACCGTGCCGGGGCTCAGTACTTC. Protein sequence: CSARDRAGAQYF.

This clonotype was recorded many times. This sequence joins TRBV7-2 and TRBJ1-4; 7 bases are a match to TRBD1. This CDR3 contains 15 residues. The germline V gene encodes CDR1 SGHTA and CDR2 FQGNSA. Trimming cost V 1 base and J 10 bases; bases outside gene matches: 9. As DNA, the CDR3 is TGTGCCAGCAGCTTAGATATTGGGGCAGGGGGAAAACTGTTTTTT. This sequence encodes CASSLDIGAGGKLFF.

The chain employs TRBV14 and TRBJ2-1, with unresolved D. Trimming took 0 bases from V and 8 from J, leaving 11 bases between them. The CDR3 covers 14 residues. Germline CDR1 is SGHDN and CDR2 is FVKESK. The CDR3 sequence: CASSQDSVIHEQFF. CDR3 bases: TGTGCCAGCAGCCAAGATAGTGTGATTCATGAGCAGTTCTTC. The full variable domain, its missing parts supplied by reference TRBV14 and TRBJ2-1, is EAGVTQFPSHSVIEKGQTVTLRCDPISGHDNLYWYRRVMGKEIKFLLHFVKESKQDESGMPNNRFLAERTGGTYSTLKVQPAELEDSGVYFCASSQDSVIHEQFFGPGTRLTVL.

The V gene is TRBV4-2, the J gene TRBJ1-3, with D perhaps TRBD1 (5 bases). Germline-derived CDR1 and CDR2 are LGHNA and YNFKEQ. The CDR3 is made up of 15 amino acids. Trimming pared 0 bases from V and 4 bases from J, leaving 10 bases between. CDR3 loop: CASSQDSGRGNTIYF. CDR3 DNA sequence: TGTGCCAGCAGCCAAGATTCAGGGCGCGGAAACACCATATATTTT.

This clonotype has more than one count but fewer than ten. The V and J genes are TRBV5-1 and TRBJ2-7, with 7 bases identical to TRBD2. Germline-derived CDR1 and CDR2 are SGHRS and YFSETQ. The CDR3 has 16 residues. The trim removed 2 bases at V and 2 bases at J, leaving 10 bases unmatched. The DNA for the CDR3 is TGCGCCAGCAGCTTCAACCGGCGGGAGCCCACCTACGAGCAGTACTTC. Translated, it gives CASSFNRREPTYEQYF.

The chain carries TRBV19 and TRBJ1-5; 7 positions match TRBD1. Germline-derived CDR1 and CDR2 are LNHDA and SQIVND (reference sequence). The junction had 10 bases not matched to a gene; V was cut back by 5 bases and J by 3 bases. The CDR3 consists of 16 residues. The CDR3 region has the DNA TGTGCCAGTAGTTCGTCCGGGACAGTCACCAATCAGCCCCAGCATTTT. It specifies CASSSSGTVTNQPQHF.

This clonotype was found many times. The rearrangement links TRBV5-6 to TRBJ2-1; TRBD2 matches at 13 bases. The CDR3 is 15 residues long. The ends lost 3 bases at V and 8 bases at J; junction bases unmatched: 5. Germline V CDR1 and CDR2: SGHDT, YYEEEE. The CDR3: CASSWTSGSRDEQFF. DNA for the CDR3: TGTGCCAGCAGCTGGACTAGCGGGAGTCGGGATGAGCAGTTCTTC.

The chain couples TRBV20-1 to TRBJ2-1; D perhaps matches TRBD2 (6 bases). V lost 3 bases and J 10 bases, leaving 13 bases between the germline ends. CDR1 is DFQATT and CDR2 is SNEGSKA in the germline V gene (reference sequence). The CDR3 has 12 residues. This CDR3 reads CSAREPGLEQFF. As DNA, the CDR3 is TGCAGTGCTAGGGAGCCGGGACTCGAGCAGTTCTTC.

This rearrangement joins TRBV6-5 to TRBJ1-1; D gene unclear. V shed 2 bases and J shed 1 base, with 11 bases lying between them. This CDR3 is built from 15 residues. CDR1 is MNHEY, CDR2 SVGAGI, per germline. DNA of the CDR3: TGTGCCAGCAGTTACACCAGACCCGAGAACACTGAAGCTTTCTTT. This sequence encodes CASSYTRPENTEAFF.

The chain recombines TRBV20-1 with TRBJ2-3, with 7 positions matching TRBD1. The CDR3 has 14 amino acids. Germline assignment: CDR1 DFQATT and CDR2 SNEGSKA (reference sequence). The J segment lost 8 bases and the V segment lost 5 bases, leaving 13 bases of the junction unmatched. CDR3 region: CSAVRQGIHLTQYF. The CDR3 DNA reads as TGCAGTGCTGTGCGACAGGGAATTCATCTTACGCAGTATTTT.

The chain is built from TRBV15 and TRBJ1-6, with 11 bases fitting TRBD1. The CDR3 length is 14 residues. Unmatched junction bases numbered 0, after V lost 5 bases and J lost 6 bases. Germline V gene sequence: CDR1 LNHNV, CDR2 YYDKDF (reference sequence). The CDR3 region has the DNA TGTGCCACCAGCGGGACAGGGGGTAATTCACCCCTCCACTTT. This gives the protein CATSGTGGNSPLHF.